This T cell receptor beta chain was found in a study of OX40 agonist ivuxolimab in advanced cancers. The germline V gene has CDR1 SGHTA and CDR2 FQGNSA. J was trimmed by 6 bases and V by 4 bases; bases with no gene match: 2. The CDR3 covers 14 residues. Produced via immunoSEQ multiplex PCR; TCRdb's table is partial and in-frame only. The profile shows 70,000 to 95,000 clones, approximately 87% of them singletons. The receptor was derived from an adult with an advanced solid tumor such as melanoma, head and neck, liver or kidney cancer. The chain links TRBV7-2 to TRBJ2-1; 11 nucleotides match TRBD2. The specimen comprised CD4+ or CD8+ T cells sorted from blood, sampled in a trial of the OX40 agonist ivuxolimab. In nucleotides, the CDR3 is TGTGCCAGCAGCTCTAGCGGGGGGCGCAATGAGCAGTTCTTC. It is translated as CASSSSGGRNEQFF.